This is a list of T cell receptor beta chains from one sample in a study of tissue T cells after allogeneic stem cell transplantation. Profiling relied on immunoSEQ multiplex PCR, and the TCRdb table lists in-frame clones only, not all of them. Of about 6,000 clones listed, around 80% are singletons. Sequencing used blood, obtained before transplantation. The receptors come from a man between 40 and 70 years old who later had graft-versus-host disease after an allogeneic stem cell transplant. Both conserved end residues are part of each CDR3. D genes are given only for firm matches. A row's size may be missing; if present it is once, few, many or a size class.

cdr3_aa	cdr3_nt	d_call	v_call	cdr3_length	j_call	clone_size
CASSHYRDWLMTDTQYF	TGTGCCAGCAGCCACTACCGGGACTGGCTAATGACAGATACGCAGTATTTT	NA	TRBV14	17	TRBJ2-3	NA
CASRHPGRTDTQYF	TGCGCCAGTCGGCATCCGGGGCGCACAGATACGCAGTATTTT	NA	TRBV4-1	14	TRBJ2-3	NA
CASSLDGRDYGYTF	TGTGCCAGCAGCTTAGATGGGAGGGATTATGGCTACACCTTC	NA	TRBV11-3	14	TRBJ1-2	NA
CASSPPRAGGDYGYTF	TGTGCCAGCAGCCCCCCTCGGGCAGGGGGGGACTATGGCTACACCTTC	TRBD1	TRBV7-9	16	TRBJ1-2	NA
CASPSGGQGEAFF	TGTGCCAGCCCCTCGGGGGGGCAGGGTGAAGCTTTCTTT	NA	TRBV6-5	13	TRBJ1-1	NA
CASSLGQGGTDTQYF	TGCGCCAGCAGCTTGGGACAGGGCGGCACAGATACGCAGTATTTT	TRBD1	TRBV5-1	15	TRBJ2-3	NA
CASRNRGNRMNTEAFF	TGTGCCAGCAGGAACAGGGGAAACCGAATGAACACTGAAGCTTTCTTT	TRBD1	TRBV2	16	TRBJ1-1	NA
CASSATGIRTYEQYF	TGTGCCAGCAGCGCGACAGGGATTAGAACCTACGAGCAGTACTTC	TRBD1	TRBV2	15	TRBJ2-7	NA
CASSLGQSPQPQHF	TGCGCCAGCAGCTTGGGACAGAGTCCACAGCCCCAGCATTTT	NA	TRBV5-1	14	TRBJ1-5	NA
CASSVAGGDTPNEQFF	TGTGCCAGCAGCGTAGCTGGGGGGGACACACCCAATGAGCAGTTCTTC	NA	TRBV9	16	TRBJ2-1	few
CSASVSGGYNEQFF	TGCAGTGCTAGTGTATCGGGGGGCTACAATGAGCAGTTCTTC	TRBD2	TRBV20-1	14	TRBJ2-1	few
CASSLEWTGNGYTF	TGTGCCAGCAGCTTAGAGTGGACAGGGAATGGCTACACCTTC	TRBD1	TRBV11-2	14	TRBJ1-2	NA
CASSQGGGPEQYF	TGTGCCAGCAGCCAAGGAGGCGGGCCGGAGCAGTACTTC	NA	TRBV7-9	13	TRBJ2-7	NA
CASSIGVQGAYEQYF	TGTGCCAGTAGTATAGGAGTCCAGGGGGCTTACGAGCAGTACTTC	TRBD1	TRBV19	15	TRBJ2-7	NA
CASSGGLYEQYF	TGTGCCAGCAGCGGGGGCCTATACGAGCAGTACTTC	NA	TRBV5-6	12	TRBJ2-7	once